This T cell receptor (beta chain) was profiled in a study of shared clonotypes between healthy human individuals. Study-level points and caveats: Naive subsets generally exceeded memory subsets in estimated richness.

The CDR3 is 15 amino acids. The germline V gene has CDR1 KGHSH and CDR2 LQKENI. Trimming left V 1 base short and J 7 bases short, with 16 bases between. Deep-level running was used for the assay. The assay was immunoSEQ multiplex PCR, and TCRdb's table has in-frame clones only and misses some. The table has under 1,100,000 clones, more than 65% seen once; the top ten hold 1.5%. This clone was recorded only once. Its antigen is not identified. Sequencing used memory CD4+ T cells sorted from blood. Subset here: CD45RA-negative fraction. The rearrangement uses TRBV18 and TRBJ1-1; maybe TRBD1 (5 bases). The receptor was isolated from a man younger than 35 in good health. The CDR3, as DNA: TGTGCCAGCTCACCACGAGGGGTGCCAGCGGGTGAAGCTTTCTTT. It yields the protein CASSPRGVPAGEAFF.